Detailed here is one TCR beta chain. It lacks a known antigen. Per-base quality was not reported, and no clone a single base away is much larger than it. This entry is derived from a study of CD8+ T cells in alopecia areata listed by TCRdb under 2018. Study-level background: Treated patients were enrolled in an open-label pilot trial of oral tofacitinib, 5 to 10 mg twice daily, for moderate-to-severe alopecia areata. Patients received tofacitinib for 6 to 18 months and were then followed off drug for 6 months to check for delayed response and recurrence. The SALT score, which quantifies the percentage of affected scalp surface area, was used to measure disease severity in treated patients. To study T cell clonal expansion in alopecia areata, the researchers applied high-throughput TCRbeta sequencing to both the C3H/HeJ mouse model and human patients. Human TCRbeta sequencing covered scalp tissue and sorted CD4+ and CD8+ peripheral blood T cells from patchy and totalis/universalis alopecia areata patients and healthy controls. Patients on tofacitinib were biopsied at baseline and after 4 and 24 weeks of treatment, and several of the patients also had a later scalp biopsy. Scalp clonality was compared across normal scalp (n=4), patchy alopecia areata scalp (n=8), and alopecia totalis/universalis scalp (n=8). RNA was extracted with the PAXgene miRNA kit for fixed scalp, the miRNeasy kit for PBMCs, and the RNeasy kit for mouse skin. immunoSEQ multiplex PCR using 35 Vbeta forward primers and 13 Jbeta reverse primers was used to amplify TCRbeta CDR3 regions. Here is what the overall study found, with its caveats: Scalp TCR repertoire analysis is complicated because resident alphabeta T cells in normal human skin are also sequenced, whereas mouse skin is dominated by gammadelta T cells. Because the treated cohort was small and included a single nonresponder, larger studies are needed to assess links between baseline CD8+ expansion and response. Scalp clonality and the number of expanded CD8+ clones among the top 100 scalp clones were significantly decreased by tofacitinib. During tofacitinib treatment, many expanded lesional clones stuck around in both scalp and blood, and this persistence may partly explain why relapse happens after treatment is stopped. Compared with normal scalp, lesional scalp had higher clonality and more expanded CD8+ clones, particularly in alopecia totalis/universalis, a pattern that suggests antigenic drive. Shared TCR sequences between patients were less evident than in mice, which may be partly attributable to HLA diversity in the patient population.

The sample's time point label, decoded: about four weeks on oral tofacitinib. The treatment or condition label here, explained by the study, means: oral pan-JAK inhibitor, 5-10 mg twice daily. Lesional scalp punch biopsies and peripheral blood were obtained from alopecia areata patients. PBMCs were isolated by density centrifugation and stained for CD3, CD4 and CD8, after which CD4+ and CD8+ T cells were sorted on a FACSAria. Trimmed from V: 2 bases; trimmed from J: 10 bases; junction bases lacking a gene match: 10. The germline V gene supplies CDR1 MNHEY and CDR2 SVGAGI. CDR3 length: 14 amino acids, cysteine to phenylalanine. Only CDR3 DNA is held: 42 bases, read in frame from base 1. The library was obtained by the immunoSEQ multiplex PCR assay. RNA was extracted from all samples and reverse transcribed into cDNA, which served as template for TCR sequencing. First-strand cDNA was synthesized using SuperScript III with a 2:1 mix of oligo-dT and random hexamers. A synthetic immune receptor repertoire was used to gauge amplification bias, and whatever bias remained was removed computationally. The study's own analysis went as follows. Raw reads were preprocessed to remove errors, and CDR3 was defined according to IMGT conventions as the region from the conserved cysteine to phenylalanine. Clonality was computed by normalizing Shannon entropy by log2 of the number of productive unique TCRs and subtracting the result from 1. CD4 or CD8 identity of scalp clones was inferred by cross-referencing scalp TCRbeta sequences with sorted blood CD4 and CD8 repertoires. TCRdb re-hosts the immuneACCESS table, in-frame sequences only. Its copies lack some clones; in the studies checked, an unresolved V gene accounts for under half of them, and the cause for the rest is not known. V, J and clone size are taken as reported in that table, and D and trimming were inferred from the DNA itself. The sample table holds more than 90,000 clones, of which about three fifths were seen once. The leading ten clones occupy roughly 30% of the sample.

The rearrangement joined TRBV6-5 to TRBJ1-1, and TRBD1 matches 7 of the central bases. The source is a human donor with alopecia areata. The sequences come from CD8+ T cells sorted from blood, collected at week 4, from a patient treated with tofacitinib. The nucleotide sequence is given as TGTGCCAGCAGTTACCTAGGGTCGGCAGGGGGAGCTTTCTTT. This sequence encodes CASSYLGSAGGAFF.